The 7 T cell receptor beta chains presented below share a single source sample, sequenced in a study of CD8+ T cells in alopecia areata. The sequencing template was cDNA reverse transcribed from extracted RNA. Repertoires were generated with immunoSEQ multiplex PCR, while TCRdb's copy carries only in-frame clones and drops some. The sample contains 160,000 or so clones, 45% to 60% of which appear only once. The sequencing here drew on CD8+ T cells sorted from blood, taken at week 0. All receptors come from a human donor with alopecia areata.

This clone has more than one count but fewer than ten. This chain uses TRBV5-6 with TRBJ1-1, with D possibly being TRBD1 (5 bases). Trimming pared 6 bases from V and 3 bases from J, leaving 9 bases between. The CDR3 has 12 amino acids. Germline assignment: CDR1 SGHDT and CDR2 YYEEEE. CDR3 protein: CASTWGYTEAFF. Written as DNA, the CDR3 is TGTGCCAGCACCTGGGGCTACACTGAAGCTTTCTTT.

V is TRBV7-9 and J is TRBJ2-2, with 15 bases aligning to TRBD2. The germline V gene has CDR1 SEHNR and CDR2 FQNEAQ (reference sequence). CDR3 size: 18 residues. The V segment lost 5 bases and the J segment 2 bases; nucleotides outside the gene matches: 6. The CDR3 DNA reads as TGTGCCAGCAGCCGTGGGACTAGCGGGGGGACCAACACCGGGGAGCTGTTTTTT. It encodes CASSRGTSGGTNTGELFF.

This clone has a handful of counts. This chain joins TRBV4-3 and TRBJ1-2; 9 bases map to TRBD1. V trimming: 0 bases; J trimming: 2 bases; junction bases outside the gene matches: 4. The CDR3 consists of 16 residues. CDR1 is LGHNA and CDR2 is YSLEER in the germline V gene. The CDR3 nucleotides are TGCGCCAGCAGCCAAGATTCACAGGGGGCGAACTATGGCTACACCTTC. Its translation is CASSQDSQGANYGYTF.

As DNA, the CDR3 is TGTGCCAGCAGCGTTGCAGACTCAGGTGGCTACACCTTC. This codes for CASSVADSGGYTF. The chain carries TRBV9 and TRBJ1-2; D is unresolved. The CDR3 is 13 amino acids. V was shortened by 2 bases and J by 7 bases, with 12 bases between the two germline ends. Germline V CDR1 and CDR2: SGDLS, YYNGEE.

This clone came up a few times. V usage is TRBV7-7 and J usage is TRBJ2-1; 8 positions match TRBD2. Germline CDR1 and CDR2: SSHAT and FNYEAQ (reference sequence). With V trimmed by 0 bases and J by 9 bases, 4 bases remained unmatched. The CDR3 totals 14 residues. Here the CDR3 DNA reads TGTGCCAGCAGCTTAGCCGGGGGGGCCAGTGAGCAGTTCTTC. Its translation is CASSLAGGASEQFF.

The chain employs TRBV9 and TRBJ2-7; D might be TRBD1 or TRBD2, each matching 6 bases. Looked up from germline, CDR1 is SGDLS and CDR2 is YYNGEE. Trimming took off 0 bases at V and 2 bases at J, with 9 bases between the two ends. The CDR3 is 14 amino acids. The CDR3 is CASSVGRGAYEQYF. CDR3 sequence (DNA): TGTGCCAGCAGCGTAGGGAGGGGGGCCTACGAGCAGTACTTC.

The chain couples TRBV10-3 to TRBJ1-1, with 9 bases lining up with TRBD1. Per the germline V gene, CDR1 is ENHRY and CDR2 is SYGVKD. Losses at the gene ends were 5 bases for V and 1 base for J; bases not matched to a gene: 14. The CDR3 extends over 18 amino acids. CDR3: CAISTAPGQGESNTEAFF. Written as DNA, the CDR3 is TGTGCCATCAGTACTGCACCGGGACAGGGTGAATCGAACACTGAAGCTTTCTTT.